This is a list of T cell receptor beta chains from one sample in a study of cytomegalovirus exposure and HLA in healthy donors. Sequencing used immunoSEQ multiplex PCR; TCRdb keeps in-frame clones, though not all of them. Here the sample spans roughly 110,000 clones, 77% being singletons. Sequenced material: PBMCs. These receptors all come from a male donor in good health and CMV-seronegative. Both conserved end residues are part of each CDR3. The D gene is left open where the match is weak. Some rows mark clone size as missing; the rest say once, few, many or name a class of expanded clone.

v_call	j_call	d_call	clone_size	cdr3_nt	cdr3_aa
TRBV5-1	TRBJ2-1	NA	NA	TGCGCCAGCAGCCAGGGGTATGGGACGGATGAGCAGTTCTTC	CASSQGYGTDEQFF
TRBV7-2	TRBJ2-1	TRBD2	NA	TGTGCCAGCAGCCCAGGAGGCGGGAGGTACCATGAGCAGTTCTTC	CASSPGGGRYHEQFF
TRBV6-5	TRBJ2-7	TRBD2	NA	TGTGCCAGCAGTCGGGGGAGGGAAGGCGAGCAGTACTTC	CASSRGREGEQYF
TRBV4-1	TRBJ2-5	NA	NA	TGCGCCAGCAGCCAAGGATTTGGTATCGGCCAAGAGACCCAGTACTTC	CASSQGFGIGQETQYF
TRBV27	TRBJ2-4	NA	NA	TGTGCCAGCAGTATTGACAGAGGCATAGCCAAAAACATTCAGTACTTC	CASSIDRGIAKNIQYF
TRBV7-9	TRBJ2-3	NA	few	TGTGCCAGCAGCTTAAGTCAGAGCACAGATACGCAGTATTTT	CASSLSQSTDTQYF
TRBV28	TRBJ1-2	TRBD1	NA	TGTGCCAGCAGGAAAACCGGGACAGAAAGCTATGGCTACACCTTC	CASRKTGTESYGYTF
TRBV28	TRBJ2-7	NA	few	TGTGCCAGCAGTTGGAGAGGGCTCGAGCAGTACTTC	CASSWRGLEQYF
TRBV10-2	TRBJ2-3	TRBD2	NA	TGCGCCAGCATCCTGACTAGCGGGAGTAAGGATACGCAGTATTTT	CASILTSGSKDTQYF
TRBV4-1	TRBJ1-3	TRBD1	few	TGCGCCAGCAGCCGATTGACAGGGGGCTCTGGAAACACCATATATTTT	CASSRLTGGSGNTIYF
TRBV27	TRBJ2-1	TRBD2	NA	TGTGCCAGCAGGATAGCGGGAACCCATGAGCAGTTCTTC	CASRIAGTHEQFF
TRBV19	TRBJ1-5	NA	once	TGTGCCAGTAGTATGCGAGCGAATCAGCCCCAGCATTTT	CASSMRANQPQHF
TRBV21-1	TRBJ2-7	NA	NA	TGTGCCAGCAGCAAAGGTCGGGCAGGACATTACGAGCAGTACTTC	CASSKGRAGHYEQYF
TRBV5-6	TRBJ2-2	NA	NA	TGTGCCAGCAGCGTACCGGGAAGGAAGGTTGGGGAGCTGTTTTTT	CASSVPGRKVGELFF
TRBV2	TRBJ1-5	TRBD1	NA	TGTGCCAGCGGAAGGGACAGGGACCAGCCCCAGCATTTT	CASGRDRDQPQHF
TRBV30	TRBJ1-2	NA	once	TGTGCCTGGAGTGTGTCGGGGTATGGCTACACCTTC	CAWSVSGYGYTF
TRBV5-6	TRBJ2-7	TRBD2	NA	TGTGCCAGCAGCTTTTGGACTAGCGGGAGCCTCGAGCAGTACTTC	CASSFWTSGSLEQYF
TRBV7-9	TRBJ2-5	NA	NA	TGTGCCAGCAGCTTAGAACGAGGGAGCACCAACCAAGAGACCCAGTACTTC	CASSLERGSTNQETQYF
TRBV6-5	TRBJ2-7	NA	once	TGTGCCAGCAGCAGGGTAGGAGTCTACGAGCAGTACTTC	CASSRVGVYEQYF
TRBV7-2	TRBJ1-4	NA	few	TGTGCCAGCAGCTTAGGCGCAACTAATGAAAAACTGTTTTTT	CASSLGATNEKLFF
TRBV5-1	TRBJ2-7	NA	once	TGCGCCAGCAGCTTGACAGGGTATTATCTTTCCGACGAGCAGTACTTC	CASSLTGYYLSDEQYF
TRBV28	TRBJ1-2	NA	NA	TGTGCCAGCAGTATCAGCTATGGCTACACCTTC	CASSISYGYTF
TRBV6-1	TRBJ1-6	TRBD1	NA	TGTGCCAGCAGAGGGACAGGGGTGGGTAATTCACCCCTCCACTTT	CASRGTGVGNSPLHF
TRBV10-3	TRBJ2-1	NA	NA	TGTGCCATCAGTGATTTCGCGGGGAACAATGAGCAGTTCTTC	CAISDFAGNNEQFF
TRBV30	TRBJ1-4	TRBD1	NA	TGTGCCTGGAGTGGGGGGACAGGGGGAATTTGGGAAAAACTGTTTTTT	CAWSGGTGGIWEKLFF
TRBV6-5	TRBJ1-1	TRBD1	NA	TGTGCCAGCAGTTACGGCACAGGGGTCACTGAAGCTTTCTTT	CASSYGTGVTEAFF
TRBV27	TRBJ1-2	NA	few	TGTGCCAGCAGTTCCAGGGGAATCGATGGCTACACCTTC	CASSSRGIDGYTF
TRBV4-1	TRBJ1-4	NA	NA	TGCGCCAGCAGCCAAGATCCAGACAGCGCGACTAATGAAAAACTGTTTTTT	CASSQDPDSATNEKLFF
TRBV29-1	TRBJ1-1	TRBD1	once	TGCAGCGTTAGGACAGGGCGGAACACTGAAGCTTTCTTT	CSVRTGRNTEAFF
TRBV6-1	TRBJ1-2	TRBD1	NA	TGTGCCAGCAGAACAGGGGGCGCGGGCTATGGCTACACCTTC	CASRTGGAGYGYTF
TRBV7-7	TRBJ2-1	TRBD1	NA	TGTGCCAGCAGCCCGGGGACAGGGGGCTATGAGCAGTTCTTC	CASSPGTGGYEQFF
TRBV5-1	TRBJ2-1	TRBD2	NA	TGCGCCAGCACCCCCACGGCGGGAGGGCCGGACAATGAGCAGTTCTTC	CASTPTAGGPDNEQFF
TRBV10-3	TRBJ2-7	NA	NA	TGTGCCATCAGTGAGTCAGGGAGCGGACTCTACGAGCAGTACTTC	CAISESGSGLYEQYF
TRBV19	TRBJ2-1	TRBD1	NA	TGTGCCAGTAGAGACTCGGGACAGGGGGATGAGCAGTTCTTC	CASRDSGQGDEQFF
TRBV30	TRBJ2-7	NA	NA	TGTGCCTGGAGTCTCGGGGAGGCGTCCTACGAGCAGTACTTC	CAWSLGEASYEQYF
TRBV18	TRBJ2-1	TRBD2	once	TGTGCCAGCTCACTGATCCCTAGCGGCAACTCCTACAATGAGCAGTTCTTC	CASSLIPSGNSYNEQFF
TRBV18	TRBJ2-7	TRBD2	NA	TGTGCCAGCTCACTCGAGGGCCTTAGCGGGAGAGGGTACGAGCAGTACTTC	CASSLEGLSGRGYEQYF
TRBV5-1	TRBJ2-1	TRBD2	NA	TGCGCCAGCAGCGGCGGGACTAAGATTTACAATGAGCAGTTCTTC	CASSGGTKIYNEQFF
TRBV5-1	TRBJ2-1	NA	few	TGCGCCAGCAGCTTGTCAGGACTACGACACAATGAGCAGTTCTTC	CASSLSGLRHNEQFF
TRBV7-9	TRBJ2-1	TRBD2	NA	TGTGCCAGCATGGGTGGCGGGAGGCCTAATGAGCAGTTCTTC	CASMGGGRPNEQFF
TRBV28	TRBJ1-5	NA	NA	TGTGCCAGCAGTTCTAGTGGCGTTAGCAATCAGCCCCAGCATTTT	CASSSSGVSNQPQHF
TRBV19	TRBJ2-7	TRBD1	NA	TGTGCCAGTAGTAGCCGGGACAGCGCCTACGAGCAGTACTTC	CASSSRDSAYEQYF
TRBV30	TRBJ2-1	NA	few	TGTGCCTGGAGCGGGTACAATGAGCAGTTCTTC	CAWSGYNEQFF